The 32 T cell receptor beta chains given below trace back to one sample, sequenced in a study of regulatory and conventional T cells in breast cancer. One entry per CDR3 protein, called by TCRdb with MiXCR from the PCR reads. This table has about 9,600 distinct CDR3 sequences, about 35% appearing once. The sequenced sample consisted of conventional T cells from blood. These receptors were collected from a male donor in good health.

The sample holds a few counts of this clonotype. J is TRBJ2-1 and V is TRBV7-3; 10 bases match TRBD2. This CDR3 has 15 amino acids. The V segment lost 1 base and the J segment 10 bases; nucleotides outside the gene matches: 7. Germline CDR1 and CDR2: SGHTA and FQGTGA. The CDR3 protein is CASSLMLSGGAEQFF. The CDR3, as DNA: TGTGCCAGCAGCTTAATGTTGAGCGGGGGGGCAGAGCAGTTCTTC.

On this clonotype itself: One end of the junction fails to match germline, which may point to a read error. The rearrangement joins TRBV5-1 to TRBJ2-5, with TRBD2 matching over 9 bases. There are 14 residues in the CDR3. Per germline, CDR1 SGHRS and CDR2 YFSETQ. DNA of the CDR3: TGCGCCAGCAGCTTGCTAGCGGGGACAGAGACCCTGTACTTC. It translates to CASSLLAGTETLYF.

This clonotype is deemed medium-sized. The V call is TRBV4-1, the J call TRBJ2-7; D gene unclear. Trimming shortened V by 4 bases and J by 4 bases, and 14 bases separated the two germline ends. Looked up from germline, CDR1 is MGHRA and CDR2 is YSYEKL. The CDR3 covers 14 residues. This CDR3 is CASSLEPTAYEQYF. In DNA, the CDR3 is TGCGCCAGCAGCCTCGAACCCACTGCGTACGAGCAGTACTTC.

CDR3 bases: TGTGCCAGCAGCTTAACGAGGGGGCCCGAGCAGTTCTTC. Its protein product is CASSLTRGPEQFF. The genes are TRBV7-2 and TRBJ2-1; 7 bases are a match to TRBD1. Germline CDR1 is SGHTA and CDR2 is FQGNSA. This CDR3 contains 13 residues. Trimming at V came to 2 bases and at J to 10 bases, leaving 5 bases not matched to a gene.

The chain combines TRBV6-2 or TRBV6-3 with TRBJ1-5; 9 positions agree with TRBD1. The CDR3 is 14 residues long. Germline V gene lookup returns CDR1 MNHEY and CDR2 SVGEGT. Losses at the gene ends were 9 bases for V and 3 bases for J; bases not matched to a gene: 6. The CDR3 sequence is CASSQGAFNQPQHF. As DNA, the CDR3 is TGTGCCAGTTCACAGGGGGCGTTCAATCAGCCCCAGCATTTT.

Notes on this clonotype: A much larger clone differs from this one at a single base, so this may be a read error. This chain links TRBV19 with TRBJ2-1, with 8 bases fitting TRBD1. Germline V gene sequence: CDR1 LNHDA, CDR2 SQIVND (reference sequence). The CDR3 covers 13 residues. The CDR3 loop is CTSSRPTGDEQFF. The CDR3 DNA sequence: TGTACCAGTAGTAGGCCGACAGGGGACGAGCAGTTCTTC.

The chain couples TRBV6-6 to TRBJ2-1; possibly TRBD1 for D (5 bases). The CDR3 spans 14 residues. The germline V and J ends were trimmed by 6 bases and 7 bases, with 16 bases remaining between them. Germline lookup yields CDR1 MNHNY and CDR2 SVGAGI (reference sequence). The CDR3 DNA follows: TGTGCCAGCAGCCAACAGGATTTCCAGAATGAGCAGTTCTTC. It specifies CASSQQDFQNEQFF.

The chain links TRBV6-1 to TRBJ1-4; maybe TRBD1 (5 bases). The ends were cut back, 4 bases at V and 6 bases at J, with 15 bases in the middle. Germline V gene sequence: CDR1 MNHNS, CDR2 SASEGT. There are 15 residues in the CDR3. The CDR3 region is CASSAGDGRDEKLFF. CDR3 in DNA: TGTGCCAGCAGTGCCGGGGACGGAAGGGATGAAAAACTGTTTTTT.

Only one count was recorded for this clonotype. Given the absence of the conserved phenylalanine or tryptophan at the CDR3 end, a read error is likely. V usage is TRBV7-9 and J usage is TRBJ1-2, with unresolved D. Germline lookup yields CDR1 SEHNR and CDR2 FQNEAQ (reference sequence). V was clipped by 5 bases and J by 4 bases, with 14 bases between them. The CDR3 has 14 amino acids. The DNA of the CDR3 is TGTGCCAGCAGCCTTCCCGCCCCCAGCTATGGCTACACCTCC. Amino acid sequence: CASSLPAPSYGYTS.

By sample share, this clonotype is medium-sized. This chain connects TRBV7-9 to TRBJ2-7; no reliable D call. This CDR3 region has 12 residues. The germline V gene has CDR1 SEHNR and CDR2 FQNEAQ (reference sequence). The V and J ends lost 5 bases and 6 bases respectively, with 11 bases between them. For the CDR3, the DNA is TGTGCCAGCAGCAGCAGGCCCGGCGAGCAGTACTTC. Translating it yields CASSSRPGEQYF.

In its sample, this clonotype is medium-sized. The junction does not match germline at one end; this may be a read error. The chain has TRBV11-3 and TRBJ2-7; the D is unclear. CDR3 length: 18 residues. Germline assignment: CDR1 SGHNT and CDR2 YENEEA. CDR3 sequence (DNA): TGTGCAAGCAGCTTAAACCCCGGACCTCAACCTAGATACTACGAGCAGTACTTC. Translating gives CASSLNPGPQPRYYEQYF.

In this sample, this clonotype is medium-sized. The chain combines TRBV20-1 with TRBJ1-5, with D unresolved. The CDR3 extends over 14 amino acids. V was pared by 3 bases and J by 4 bases, with 13 bases between. Germline V gene lookup returns CDR1 DFQATT and CDR2 SNEGSKA (reference sequence). The CDR3, as DNA: TGCAGTGCTAGTAAGGGTGGGCCGAATCAGCCCCAGCATTTT. It is translated as CSASKGGPNQPQHF.

This clonotype has at least ten counts. The CDR3 DNA is TGCAGTGCCAGGGCCCCGAGCACTGAAGCTTTCTTT. Residues: CSARAPSTEAFF. The chain couples TRBV20-1 to TRBJ1-1; a weak D match, TRBD1 (5 bases). The CDR3 is made up of 12 amino acids. V was shortened by 6 bases and J by 4 bases, with 12 bases between the two germline ends. Per germline, CDR1 DFQATT and CDR2 SNEGSKA (reference sequence).

The chain uses TRBV3-1 and TRBJ2-3; 10 bases line up with TRBD2. The CDR3 totals 14 residues. J gave up 4 bases and V 8 bases, and 6 bases lay outside the gene matches. Per the germline V gene, CDR1 is LGHDT and CDR2 is YNNKEL (reference sequence). CDR3 loop: CASLLAGRADTQYF. Written as DNA, the CDR3 is TGTGCCAGCCTACTAGCGGGGCGGGCAGATACGCAGTATTTT.

The chain joins TRBV7-6 to TRBJ2-6, with TRBD1 matching 9 bases. The germline CDR1 and CDR2 sequences are SGHVS and FNYEAQ. This CDR3 region has 18 residues. Unmatched junction bases numbered 8, after V lost 2 bases and J lost 3 bases. CDR3 nucleotide sequence: TGTGCCAGCAGCTTATTGGAACAGGGGGCGCTTGGGGCCAACGTCCTGACTTTC. Protein sequence: CASSLLEQGALGANVLTF.

The V and J genes are TRBV5-6 and TRBJ2-1, with a tentative D call TRBD2 (6 bases). The length of the CDR3 is 15 residues. Germline values: CDR1 SGHDT, CDR2 YYEEEE. The V end lost 3 bases, the J end lost 5 bases, and 15 bases lay between the germline ends. The CDR3 DNA is TGTGCCAGCAGCTATCTAGCGAAGTTTAACAATGAGCAGTTCTTC. As protein: CASSYLAKFNNEQFF. Based on the CDR3 plus reference TRBV5-6 and TRBJ2-1, the full variable domain is DAGVTQSPTHLIKTRGQQVTLRCSPKSGHDTVSWYQQALGQGPQFIFQYYEEEERQRGNFPDRFSGHQFPNYSSELNVNALLLGDSALYLCASSYLAKFNNEQFFGPGTRLTVL.

In regard to this clonotype: The junction and the germline gene differ at one end; a read error may be behind it. The chain carries TRBV6-6 and TRBJ1-2; possible D gene TRBD1, 5 bases. The CDR3 spans 13 residues. Germline V gene sequence: CDR1 MNHNY, CDR2 SVGAGI (reference sequence). The CDR3 loop reads CVSSPRVGDGYAF. The CDR3 region has the DNA TGTGTCAGCAGTCCTCGGGTCGGGGACGGCTACGCCTTC.

Judged by abundance, this clonotype is large. The rearrangement joins TRBV5-8 to TRBJ2-7, with D maybe TRBD1 (6 bases). Germline V gives CDR1 SGHTS, CDR2 YDEGEE. The CDR3 covers 15 residues. Trimming took 1 base from V and 6 from J, leaving 17 bases between them. The CDR3 DNA sequence: TGTGCCAGCAGCTTGCGCACAGGGCTAGTGAGCGAGCAGTACTTC. Its protein product is CASSLRTGLVSEQYF.

The chain has TRBV7-2 and TRBJ1-2, with D perhaps TRBD1 (5 bases). There are 16 residues in the CDR3. The germline V gene encodes CDR1 SGHTA and CDR2 FQGNSA. The ends were cut back, 1 base at V and 4 bases at J, with 16 bases in the middle. In DNA, the CDR3 is TGTGCCAGCAGCTTAGGGCTCGGGACGAGTTCCTATGGCTACACCTTC. Its translation is CASSLGLGTSSYGYTF.

This chain uses TRBV5-6 with TRBJ2-1; no reliable D call. In germline, CDR1 is SGHDT, CDR2 YYEEEE. CDR3 length equals 12 residues. Deletions cut 0 bases from V and 7 bases from J, with 5 bases between. The CDR3 DNA reads as TGTGCCAGCAGCTTGGAACCAAATGAGCAGTTCTTC. It specifies CASSLEPNEQFF. Drawing the rest from reference TRBV5-6 and TRBJ2-1, the complete variable domain is DAGVTQSPTHLIKTRGQQVTLRCSPKSGHDTVSWYQQALGQGPQFIFQYYEEEERQRGNFPDRFSGHQFPNYSSELNVNALLLGDSALYLCASSLEPNEQFFGPGTRLTVL.

This clonotype was found a few times. The chain is built from TRBV4-2 and TRBJ1-5; D gene uncertain. Germline loops: CDR1 LGHNA, CDR2 YNFKEQ. This CDR3 contains 13 residues. The V end was cut by 0 bases, the J end by 7 bases, with 7 bases between. For the CDR3, the DNA is TGTGCCAGCAGCCAAGAGCGCGGACAGCCCCAGCATTTT. Protein product: CASSQERGQPQHF.

The chain links TRBV6-1 to TRBJ2-2; D may correspond to TRBD1 or TRBD2 (5 bases each). V lost 4 bases, J lost 6 bases, and 21 bases lay in between. CDR1 is MNHNS and CDR2 is SASEGT in the germline V gene. The CDR3 has 17 amino acids. In DNA, the CDR3 is TGTGCCAGCAGTGTCGGGATCTATAGGGGCAGTTCCGGGGAGCTGTTTTTT. Translating gives CASSVGIYRGSSGELFF.

The J gene is TRBJ1-3, the V gene TRBV4-1; D remains unclear. The CDR3 contains 14 residues. CDR1 is MGHRA, CDR2 YSYEKL, per germline. Trimming took off 0 bases at V and 5 bases at J, with 8 bases between the two ends. Here the CDR3 reads CASSQDPTRNTIYF. The CDR3 nucleotides read TGCGCCAGCAGCCAAGATCCCACGAGAAACACCATATATTTT.

This clonotype was counted only a few times. This chain connects TRBV27 to TRBJ1-1; D might be TRBD1 (6 bases). Germline-derived CDR1 and CDR2 are MNHEY and SMNVEV (reference sequence). Trimming removed 2 bases at V and 4 bases at J, with 8 bases between. CDR3 length: 13 residues. The CDR3 loop is CASSLGRGTEAFF. The DNA for the CDR3 is TGTGCCAGCAGTTTAGGCAGGGGCACTGAAGCTTTCTTT.

As to this clonotype: The junction does not match germline at one end; this may be a read error. This chain joins TRBV6-5 and TRBJ1-1, with D hard to call. This CDR3 has 15 residues. Germline-derived CDR1 and CDR2 are MNHEY and SVGAGI. The CDR3 DNA follows: TGTGCCAGCGGAGACCGTATTCCACCGAACACTGAAGCTTCCTTT. Its protein product is CASGDRIPPNTEASF.

The genes are TRBV7-2 and TRBJ2-2; no clear D gene. The CDR3 has 17 amino acids. In germline, CDR1 is SGHTA, CDR2 FQGNSA. Trimming left V 0 bases short and J 0 bases short, with 11 bases between. The CDR3 is CASSLAIPGANTGELFF. In nucleotides, the CDR3 is TGTGCCAGCAGCTTAGCCATACCAGGAGCGAACACCGGGGAGCTGTTTTTT.

CDR3 in amino acids: CASSFSGGAYNEQFF. Written as DNA, the CDR3 is TGTGCCAGCAGTTTTAGCGGGGGGGCCTACAATGAGCAGTTCTTC. The rearrangement joins TRBV6-2 or TRBV6-3 to TRBJ2-1; TRBD2 matches at 11 bases. Trimming took 4 bases from V and 2 from J; bases not matched to a gene: 1. The CDR3 extends over 15 amino acids. The germline V gene has CDR1 MNHEY and CDR2 SVGEGT.

In its sample, this clonotype ranks as medium-sized. CDR3 in amino acids: CASRIGQRGTEAFF. The CDR3 nucleotides are TGTGCCAGCAGAATCGGACAGAGGGGAACTGAAGCTTTCTTT. The V call is TRBV6-1, the J call TRBJ1-1; D is possibly TRBD1 (6 bases). Per the germline V gene, CDR1 is MNHNS and CDR2 is SASEGT. The CDR3 extends over 14 amino acids. Trimming cost V 6 bases and J 5 bases, with 16 bases left between them.

J is TRBJ1-2 and V is TRBV5-1; a weak D match, TRBD1 (5 bases). With 0 bases removed from V and 8 bases from J, the gap between germline ends came to 8 bases. This CDR3 has 12 amino acids. Germline CDR1 and CDR2: SGHRS and YFSETQ. CDR3 loop: CASSLEGQGYTF. CDR3 sequence (DNA): TGCGCCAGCAGCTTGGAGGGGCAAGGCTACACCTTC.

V usage is TRBV7-9 and J usage is TRBJ2-5, with 15 bases identical to TRBD2. This CDR3 is built from 17 residues. Trimming cost V 5 bases and J 5 bases; bases outside gene matches: 9. CDR1 is SEHNR and CDR2 is FQNEAQ in the germline V gene (reference sequence). In DNA, the CDR3 is TGTGCCAGCAGCCCCAGGGGGACTAGCGGGGGGACGGAGACCCAGTACTTC. It translates to CASSPRGTSGGTETQYF.

As concerns this clonotype: The junction departs from germline at one end; a sequencing error may be responsible. The rearrangement uses TRBV12-3 or TRBV12-4 and TRBJ2-5; TRBD1 aligns across 9 bases. The CDR3 length is 15 residues. The CDR3 region is CASSTTGGAGETQCF. CDR3 nucleotides: TGTGCCAGCAGCACCACAGGGGGCGCTGGAGAGACCCAGTGCTTC.

This clonotype was seen a few times. This chain connects TRBV7-2 to TRBJ2-3, with TRBD2 matching over 10 bases. There are 14 residues in the CDR3. Germline CDR1 and CDR2: SGHTA and FQGNSA. V lost 6 bases to trimming and J lost 4 bases; unmatched junction nucleotides: 4. The CDR3 sequence: CASRRTSGADTQYF. The CDR3 nucleotides read TGTGCCAGCAGGAGGACTAGCGGAGCAGATACGCAGTATTTT.